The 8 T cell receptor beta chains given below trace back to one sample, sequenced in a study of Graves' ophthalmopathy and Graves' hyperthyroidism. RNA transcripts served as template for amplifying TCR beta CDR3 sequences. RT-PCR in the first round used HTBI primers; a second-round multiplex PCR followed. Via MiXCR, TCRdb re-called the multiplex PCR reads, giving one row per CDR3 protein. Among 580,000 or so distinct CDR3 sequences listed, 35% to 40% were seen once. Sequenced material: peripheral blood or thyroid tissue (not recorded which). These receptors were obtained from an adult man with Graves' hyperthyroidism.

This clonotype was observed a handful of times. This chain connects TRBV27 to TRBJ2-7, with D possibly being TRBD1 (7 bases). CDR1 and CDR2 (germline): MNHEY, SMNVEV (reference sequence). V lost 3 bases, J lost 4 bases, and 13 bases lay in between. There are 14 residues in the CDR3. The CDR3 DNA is TGTGCCAGCAGTTTCTCAGGGGGGCTTTACGAGCAGTACTTC. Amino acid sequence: CASSFSGGLYEQYF.

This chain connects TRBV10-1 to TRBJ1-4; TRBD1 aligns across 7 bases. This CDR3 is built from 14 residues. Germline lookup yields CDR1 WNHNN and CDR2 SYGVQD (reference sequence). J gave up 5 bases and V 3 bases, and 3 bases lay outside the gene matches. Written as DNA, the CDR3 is TGCGCCAGCAGTGAAGACAGGGAAAATGAAAAACTGTTTTTT. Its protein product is CASSEDRENEKLFF.

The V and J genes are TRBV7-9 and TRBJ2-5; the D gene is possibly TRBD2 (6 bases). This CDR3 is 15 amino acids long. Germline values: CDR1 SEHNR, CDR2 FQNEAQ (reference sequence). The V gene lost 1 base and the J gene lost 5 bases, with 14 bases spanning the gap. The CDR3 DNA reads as TGTGCCAGCAGCTTAGATCCCGGCCGGGAGGAGACCCAGTACTTC. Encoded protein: CASSLDPGREETQYF. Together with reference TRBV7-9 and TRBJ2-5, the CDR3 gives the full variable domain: DTGVSQNPRHKITKRGQNVTFRCDPISEHNRLYWYRQTLGQGPEFLTYFQNEAQLEKSRLLSDRFSAERPKGSFSTLEIQRTEQGDSAMYLCASSLDPGREETQYFGPGTRLLVL.

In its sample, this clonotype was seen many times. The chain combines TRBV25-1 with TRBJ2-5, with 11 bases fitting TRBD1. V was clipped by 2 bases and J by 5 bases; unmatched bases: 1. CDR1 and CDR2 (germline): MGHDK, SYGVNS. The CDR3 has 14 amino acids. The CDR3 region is CASSEGDRGETQYF. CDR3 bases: TGTGCCAGCAGTGAAGGGGACAGGGGGGAGACCCAGTACTTC. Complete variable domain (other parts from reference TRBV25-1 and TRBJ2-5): EADIYQTPRYLVIGTGKKITLECSQTMGHDKMYWYQQDPGMELHLIHYSYGVNSTEKGDLSSESTVSRIRTEHFPLTLESARPSHTSQYLCASSEGDRGETQYFGPGTRLLVL.

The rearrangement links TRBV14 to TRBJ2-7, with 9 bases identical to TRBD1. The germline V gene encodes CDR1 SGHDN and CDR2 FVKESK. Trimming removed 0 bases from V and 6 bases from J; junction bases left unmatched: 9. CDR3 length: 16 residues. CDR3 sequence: CASSQEPRTGAGEQYF. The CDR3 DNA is TGTGCCAGCAGCCAAGAACCGCGGACAGGGGCAGGCGAGCAGTACTTC.

CDR3: CASSLSGLSGANVLTF. In DNA form, the CDR3 reads TGCGCCAGCAGCTTGAGTGGCCTCTCTGGGGCCAACGTCCTGACTTTC. This sequence joins TRBV5-1 and TRBJ2-6, with D uncertain. V lost 1 base, J lost 0 bases, and 8 bases lay in between. Germline V gene sequence: CDR1 SGHRS, CDR2 YFSETQ. This CDR3 comprises 16 residues.

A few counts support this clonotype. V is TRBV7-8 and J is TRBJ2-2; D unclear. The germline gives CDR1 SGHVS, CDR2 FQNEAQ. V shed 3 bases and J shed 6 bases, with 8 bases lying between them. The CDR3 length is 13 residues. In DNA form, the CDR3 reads TGTGCCAGCAGCTTGGGTTTAGCCGGGGAGCTGTTTTTT. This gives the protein CASSLGLAGELFF.

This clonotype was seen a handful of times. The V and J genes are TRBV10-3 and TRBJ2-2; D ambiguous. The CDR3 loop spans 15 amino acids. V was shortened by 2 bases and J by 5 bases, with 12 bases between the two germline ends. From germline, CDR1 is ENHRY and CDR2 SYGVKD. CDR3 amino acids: CAISESLDLTGELFF. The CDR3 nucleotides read TGTGCCATCAGTGAGAGTCTTGACCTAACCGGGGAGCTGTTTTTT.